The 2 T cell receptor beta chains given below trace back to one sample, sequenced in a study of T cell repertoires in cytomegalovirus infection. TCRdb ran MiXCR on the reads and lists one entry per CDR3 protein. The table shows 230,000 or so distinct CDR3 sequences, with about 17% occurring only once. What was sequenced was CD8+ T cells from PBMCs. All receptors come from a human donor in good health (CMV status not recorded). Some clones in this sample may be carry-over from other donors' samples.

This clonotype showed up just a few times. The genes are TRBV5-5 and TRBJ2-2; 8 bases are shared with TRBD2. Germline assignment: CDR1 SGHKS and CDR2 YYEKEE (reference sequence). The CDR3 is made up of 15 amino acids. V lost 2 bases and J lost 4; bases outside the gene matches: 4. The DNA for the CDR3 is TGTGCCAGCAGCTTATTCGGGGGGGGCACCGGGGAGCTGTTTTTT. It is translated as CASSLFGGGTGELFF.

V is TRBV29-1 and J is TRBJ1-2, with 7 positions matching TRBD1. Germline trimming cut 0 bases from V and 1 base from J; bases unmatched to any gene: 2. There are 14 residues in the CDR3. Germline CDR1 reads SQVTM; CDR2 reads ANQGSEA. Here the CDR3 reads CSVEDRDSNYGYTF. Written as DNA, the CDR3 is TGCAGCGTTGAAGACCGGGACAGTAACTATGGCTACACCTTC.